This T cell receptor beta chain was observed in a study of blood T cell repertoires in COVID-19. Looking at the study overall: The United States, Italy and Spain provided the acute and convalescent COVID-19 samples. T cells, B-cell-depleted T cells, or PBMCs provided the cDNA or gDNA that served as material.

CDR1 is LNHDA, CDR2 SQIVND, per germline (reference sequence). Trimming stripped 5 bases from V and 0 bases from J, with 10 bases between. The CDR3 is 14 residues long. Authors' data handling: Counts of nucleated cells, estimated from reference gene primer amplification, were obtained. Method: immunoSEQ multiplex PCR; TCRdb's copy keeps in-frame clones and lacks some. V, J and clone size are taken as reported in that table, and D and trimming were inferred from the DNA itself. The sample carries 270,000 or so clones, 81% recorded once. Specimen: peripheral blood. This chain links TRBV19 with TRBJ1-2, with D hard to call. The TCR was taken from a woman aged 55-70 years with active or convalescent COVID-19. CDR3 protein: CASSASTANYGYTF. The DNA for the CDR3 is TGTGCCAGTAGTGCCTCAACAGCTAACTATGGCTACACCTTC.